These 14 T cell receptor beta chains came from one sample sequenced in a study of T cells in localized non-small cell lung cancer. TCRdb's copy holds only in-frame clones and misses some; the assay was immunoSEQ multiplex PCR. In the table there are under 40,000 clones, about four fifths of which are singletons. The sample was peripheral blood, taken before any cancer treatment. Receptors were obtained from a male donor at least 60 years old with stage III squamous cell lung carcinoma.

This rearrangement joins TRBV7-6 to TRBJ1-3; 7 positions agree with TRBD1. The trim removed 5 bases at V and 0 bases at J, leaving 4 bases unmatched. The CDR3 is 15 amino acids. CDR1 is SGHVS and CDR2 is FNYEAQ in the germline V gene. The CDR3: CASSPGQDSGNTIYF. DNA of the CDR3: TGTGCCAGCAGCCCCGGACAGGACTCTGGAAACACCATATATTTT.

CDR3 DNA sequence: TGTGCCAGCAGTGAAGGACTCGGCCTCTCTGGAAACACCATATATTTT. Encoded protein: CASSEGLGLSGNTIYF. The rearrangement joins TRBV6-1 to TRBJ1-3; D not resolved. Germline CDR1 is MNHNS and CDR2 is SASEGT. The CDR3 consists of 16 residues. V gave up 1 base and J gave up 0 bases, with 10 bases separating them.

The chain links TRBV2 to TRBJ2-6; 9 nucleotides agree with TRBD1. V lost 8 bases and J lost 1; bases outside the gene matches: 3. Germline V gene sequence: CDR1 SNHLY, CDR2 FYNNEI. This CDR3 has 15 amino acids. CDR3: CASGQGKSGANVLTF. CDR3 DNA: TGTGCCAGCGGACAGGGGAAGTCTGGGGCCAACGTCCTGACTTTC.

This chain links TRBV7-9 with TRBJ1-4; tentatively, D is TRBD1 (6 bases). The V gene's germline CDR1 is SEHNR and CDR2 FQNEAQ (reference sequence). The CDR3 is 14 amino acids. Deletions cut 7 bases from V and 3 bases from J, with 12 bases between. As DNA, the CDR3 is TGTGCCAGCACCCCCGACAGGCCTAATGAAAAACTGTTTTTT. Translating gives CASTPDRPNEKLFF. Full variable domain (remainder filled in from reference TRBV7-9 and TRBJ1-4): DTGVSQNPRHKITKRGQNVTFRCDPISEHNRLYWYRQTLGQGPEFLTYFQNEAQLEKSRLLSDRFSAERPKGSFSTLEIQRTEQGDSAMYLCASTPDRPNEKLFFGSGTQLSVL.

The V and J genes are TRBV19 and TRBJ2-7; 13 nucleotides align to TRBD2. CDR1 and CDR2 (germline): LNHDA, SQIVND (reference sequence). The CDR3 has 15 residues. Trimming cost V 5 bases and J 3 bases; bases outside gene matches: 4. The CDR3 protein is CASSLLAGGGYEQYF. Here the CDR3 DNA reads TGTGCCAGTAGTTTACTAGCGGGAGGGGGCTACGAGCAGTACTTC.

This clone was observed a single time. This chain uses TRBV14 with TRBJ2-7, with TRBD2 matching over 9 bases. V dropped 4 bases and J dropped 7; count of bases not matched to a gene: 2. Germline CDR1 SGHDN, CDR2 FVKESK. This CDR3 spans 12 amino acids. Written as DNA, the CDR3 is TGTGCCAGCAGCCTAGGACTAGCGGAGCAGTACTTC. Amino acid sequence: CASSLGLAEQYF.

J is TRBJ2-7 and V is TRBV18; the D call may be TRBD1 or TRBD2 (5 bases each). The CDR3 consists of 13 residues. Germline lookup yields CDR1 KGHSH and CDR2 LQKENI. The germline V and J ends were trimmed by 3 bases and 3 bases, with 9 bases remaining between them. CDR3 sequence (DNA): TGTGCCAGCTCACCGGCAGGGAGCTACGAGCAGTACTTC. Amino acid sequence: CASSPAGSYEQYF.

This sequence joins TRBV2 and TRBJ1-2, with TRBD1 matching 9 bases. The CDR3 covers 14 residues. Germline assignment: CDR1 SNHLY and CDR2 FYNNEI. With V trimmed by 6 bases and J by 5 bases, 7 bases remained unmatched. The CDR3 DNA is TGTGCCAGCAGAGATCGACAGGGGGTATATGGCTACACCTTC. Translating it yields CASRDRQGVYGYTF.

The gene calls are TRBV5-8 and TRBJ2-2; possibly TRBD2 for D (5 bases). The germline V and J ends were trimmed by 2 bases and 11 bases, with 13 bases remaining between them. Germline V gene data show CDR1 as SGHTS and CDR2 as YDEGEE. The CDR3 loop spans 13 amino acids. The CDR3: CASSFRGSGELFF. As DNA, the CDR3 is TGTGCCAGCAGCTTCCGGGGTTCTGGTGAGCTGTTTTTT.

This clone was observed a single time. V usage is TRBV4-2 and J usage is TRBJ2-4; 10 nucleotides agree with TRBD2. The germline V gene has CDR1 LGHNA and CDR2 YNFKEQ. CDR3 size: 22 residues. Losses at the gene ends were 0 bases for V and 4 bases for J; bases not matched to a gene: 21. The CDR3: CASSQDLRGLAGVYGWKNIQYF. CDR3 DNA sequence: TGTGCCAGCAGCCAAGATCTGCGGGGGCTAGCGGGAGTTTATGGGTGGAAAAACATTCAGTACTTC.

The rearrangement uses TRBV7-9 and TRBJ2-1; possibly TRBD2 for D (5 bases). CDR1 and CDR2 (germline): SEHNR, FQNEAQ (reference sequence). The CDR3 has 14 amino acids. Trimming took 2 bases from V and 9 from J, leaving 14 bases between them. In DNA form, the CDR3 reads TGTGCCAGCAGCTTAAGTTCCCGCGGGCGTGAGCAGTTCTTC. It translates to CASSLSSRGREQFF. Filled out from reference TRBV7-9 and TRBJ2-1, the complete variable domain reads DTGVSQNPRHKITKRGQNVTFRCDPISEHNRLYWYRQTLGQGPEFLTYFQNEAQLEKSRLLSDRFSAERPKGSFSTLEIQRTEQGDSAMYLCASSLSSRGREQFFGPGTRLTVL.

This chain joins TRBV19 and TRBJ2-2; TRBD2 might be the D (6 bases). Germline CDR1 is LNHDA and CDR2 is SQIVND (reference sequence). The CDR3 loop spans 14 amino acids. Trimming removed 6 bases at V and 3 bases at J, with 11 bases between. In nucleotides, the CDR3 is TGTGCCAGTAGCCTAGCGCTAGACACCGGGGAGCTGTTTTTT. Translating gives CASSLALDTGELFF.

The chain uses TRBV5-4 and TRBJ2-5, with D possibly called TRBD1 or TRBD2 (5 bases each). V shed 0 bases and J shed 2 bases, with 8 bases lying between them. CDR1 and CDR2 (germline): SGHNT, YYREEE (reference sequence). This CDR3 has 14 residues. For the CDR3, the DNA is TGTGCCAGCAGCTTGGAGGGACCACAAGAGACCCAGTACTTC. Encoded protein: CASSLEGPQETQYF.

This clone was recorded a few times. The CDR3 protein is CASSPQLVAADIQYF. The CDR3 bases are TGCGCCAGCAGCCCCCAGTTGGTAGCGGCGGACATTCAGTACTTC. The chain links TRBV5-1 to TRBJ2-4; D is perhaps TRBD2 (6 bases). The germline V gene encodes CDR1 SGHRS and CDR2 YFSETQ. Trimming removed 4 bases at V and 8 bases at J, with 19 bases between. The CDR3 contains 15 residues.